This is a list of T cell receptor beta chains from one sample in a study of T cells in Graves' hyperthyroidism and ophthalmopathy. TCRdb used MiXCR to reprocess the multiplex PCR reads, holding one entry per CDR3 protein. The sample includes 650,000 to 850,000 distinct CDR3 sequences, about 17% of them seen just once. The source material was blood. The source is a woman between 45 and 60 years old with Graves' hyperthyroidism that later progressed to Graves' ophthalmopathy. CDR3s leave out the opening cysteine and the closing phenylalanine or tryptophan.

j_call v_call cdr3_aa
TRBJ2-1 TRBV28 ASSLSGQGYDEQF
TRBJ2-2 TRBV11-2 ASSQTSGANTGELF
TRBJ1-6 TRBV14 ASSQLASPLH
TRBJ1-1 TRBV20-1 SASGGGRGYTEAF
TRBJ1-4 TRBV19 ASISSIGRGEEKLF
TRBJ1-6 TRBV11-3 ASSLQGPVSPLH
TRBJ1-3 TRBV9 ASSVAGVGAAGNTIY
TRBJ1-1 TRBV11-3 ASSFGREGTEAF
TRBJ2-7 TRBV12-3/TRBV12-4 ASSFDRRYEQY
TRBJ1-1 TRBV5-1 ASSLGRRINTEAF
TRBJ1-2 TRBV6-6 ASSYSRAGPNYGYT
TRBJ1-1 TRBV3-1 ASSQGSDSEAF
TRBJ2-7 TRBV27 ASSLSAGGAYEQY
TRBJ1-6 TRBV30 AWSVRGGYNSPLH
TRBJ1-5 TRBV19 ASSIADNQPQH
TRBJ1-1 TRBV7-8 ASSFRGRKNTEAF
TRBJ1-2 TRBV5-1 ASSLDSMAGGYT
TRBJ2-3 TRBV30 AWSLQADTQY
TRBJ2-3 TRBV2 ASSGGQGLDTQY
TRBJ2-1 TRBV10-1 ASSETEHNEQF
TRBJ1-4 TRBV11-2 ASSWRSANEKLF
TRBJ1-5 TRBV18 ASSQGQSLKLDQPQH
TRBJ1-3 TRBV2 ASSEILHIDSGNTIY
TRBJ2-1 TRBV20-1 SARDVGRGGFNEQF
TRBJ1-4 TRBV30 AGGQAFEKLF
TRBJ2-1 TRBV5-5 ASSLDWDRGNEQF
TRBJ2-2 TRBV5-1 ASSFGGRNTGELF
TRBJ2-3 TRBV11-2 ASSLSGGQGTDTQY